A selection of T cell receptor beta chains follows, all from one sample in a study of blood T cell repertoires in COVID-19. Measured with immunoSEQ multiplex PCR; TCRdb has only the in-frame clones, and not every one. This sample has 70,000 or so clones, with 85% to 90% found just once. Input material: peripheral blood. Every receptor here comes from a human donor in a cohort sampled during active COVID-19. The CDR3 runs from the conserved cysteine through the conserved F or W. The D gene is left open where the match is weak. A clone size is listed for some rows: how often the clone was seen (once, few, many), or a class if it is expanded.

clone_size	j_call	d_call	v_call	cdr3_aa	cdr3_nt
.	TRBJ2-6	.	TRBV5-1	CASSPTPGTRGANVLTF	TGCGCCAGCAGCCCGACCCCAGGGACTCGAGGGGCCAACGTCCTGACTTTC
.	TRBJ2-1	TRBD1	TRBV6-5	CASDRVSYNEQFF	TGTGCCAGCGACAGGGTGTCCTACAATGAGCAGTTCTTC
.	TRBJ1-3	TRBD1	TRBV10-3	CAISPGGSGNTIYF	TGTGCCATCAGTCCAGGGGGCTCCGGAAACACCATATATTTT
.	TRBJ2-4	.	TRBV28	CASSLGRGIQYF	TGTGCCAGCAGTTTGGGCCGGGGCATTCAGTACTTC
.	TRBJ1-4	.	TRBV9	CASSPDSGEKLFF	TGTGCCAGCAGCCCAGACTCGGGTGAAAAACTGTTTTTT
.	TRBJ2-1	.	TRBV6-5	CASRPNSGYEQFF	TGTGCCAGCAGACCCAATTCAGGGTACGAGCAGTTCTTC
.	TRBJ2-1	.	TRBV7-9	CASSLLSGANNEQFF	TGTGCCAGCAGCTTGCTTTCGGGAGCTAATAATGAGCAGTTCTTC
.	TRBJ1-2	TRBD1	TRBV27	CASRRTGDNYGYTF	TGTGCCAGCAGACGGACAGGGGATAACTATGGCTACACCTTC
once	TRBJ1-1	.	TRBV19	CASTPGGNTEAFF	TGTGCCAGTACCCCCGGAGGGAACACTGAAGCTTTCTTT
.	TRBJ2-1	TRBD2	TRBV2	CASSEASSGLGLLF	TGTGCCAGCAGTGAAGCCTCTTCCGGACTAGGTCTCCTCTTC
.	TRBJ1-3	.	TRBV27	CASSPTAPGNTIYF	TGTGCCAGCAGTCCGACAGCTCCTGGAAACACCATATATTTT
.	TRBJ2-5	TRBD2	TRBV5-8	CASSLGGETAETQYF	TGTGCCAGCAGCCTGGGGGGGGAGACGGCGGAGACCCAGTACTTC
.	TRBJ1-1	.	TRBV30	CAWTKRPRAFF	TGTGCCTGGACAAAGAGGCCCCGAGCTTTCTTT
.	TRBJ1-5	TRBD1	TRBV18	CASSYGTGDSQPQHF	TGTGCCAGCTCATACGGGACAGGGGATAGTCAGCCCCAGCATTTT
.	TRBJ2-3	TRBD1	TRBV27	CASSIQGVTDTQYF	TGTGCCAGCAGCATACAGGGGGTGACAGATACGCAGTATTTT
once	TRBJ2-1	TRBD2	TRBV28	CASSSEGLAGGVNEQFF	TGTGCCAGCAGTTCCGAAGGACTAGCGGGAGGTGTCAATGAGCAGTTCTTC
.	TRBJ2-1	TRBD2	TRBV24-1	CATSDWTSESSYNEQFF	TGTGCCACCAGTGACTGGACTAGCGAGAGCTCCTACAATGAGCAGTTCTTC
.	TRBJ2-1	TRBD2	TRBV5-1	CASSLQGGLAGAEQFF	TGCGCCAGCAGCCTCCAAGGGGGTTTAGCGGGAGCTGAGCAGTTCTTC
.	TRBJ2-3	TRBD2	TRBV2	CASRTSSGTDTQYF	TGTGCCAGCCGGACTAGCTCCGGCACAGATACGCAGTATTTT
.	TRBJ1-5	TRBD1	TRBV7-9	CASSSDRVHNQPQHF	TGTGCCAGCAGCTCGGACAGGGTTCACAATCAGCCCCAGCATTTT
.	TRBJ2-2	.	TRBV18	CASSPLSGSYTGELFF	TGTGCCAGCTCACCACTCTCAGGATCTTACACCGGGGAGCTGTTTTTT
.	TRBJ2-5	.	TRBV5-6	CASSRHGGDAQETQYF	TGTGCCAGCAGCCGACATGGAGGGGACGCCCAAGAGACCCAGTACTTC
.	TRBJ2-3	.	TRBV2	CGGTPLLSDTQYF	TGTGGCGGGACTCCCCTTTTAAGCGATACGCAGTATTTT
.	TRBJ2-5	TRBD2	TRBV10-2	CASALAGGQETQYF	TGCGCCAGTGCCTTAGCGGGAGGACAAGAGACCCAGTACTTC
.	TRBJ1-3	TRBD1	TRBV7-2	CASSLTGGAGNTIYF	TGTGCCAGCAGCTTGACAGGGGGCGCGGGAAACACCATATATTTT
.	TRBJ1-1	.	TRBV7-8	CASSENPTGVYGEAFF	TGTGCCAGCAGCGAGAACCCGACGGGGGTATACGGTGAAGCTTTCTTT
.	TRBJ2-5	.	TRBV10-3	CAISEAAVETQYF	TGTGCCATCAGTGAGGCCGCAGTAGAGACCCAGTACTTC
.	TRBJ1-6	.	TRBV6-4	CASSDSITGSPLHF	TGTGCCAGCAGTGACTCAATCACCGGGTCACCCCTCCACTTT
.	TRBJ2-1	.	TRBV19	CASIAPGWDEQFF	TGTGCCAGTATCGCTCCGGGGTGGGATGAGCAGTTCTTC
.	TRBJ1-1	.	TRBV5-1	CASSPRTVDTEAFF	TGCGCCAGCAGTCCCCGGACAGTTGACACTGAAGCTTTCTTT
.	TRBJ1-5	.	TRBV19	CASSMVPTGSNQPQHF	TGTGCCAGTAGTATGGTCCCCACCGGGAGCAATCAGCCCCAGCATTTT
.	TRBJ2-1	.	TRBV11-1	CASSILWGPYNEQFF	TGTGCCAGCAGCATACTCTGGGGGCCCTACAATGAGCAGTTCTTC
.	TRBJ1-1	TRBD1	TRBV7-9	CASSSQGTMNTEAFF	TGTGCCAGCAGCTCACAGGGGACCATGAACACTGAAGCTTTCTTT
.	TRBJ2-1	TRBD2	TRBV5-4	CASSPTEGRVQFF	TGTGCCAGCAGCCCCACGGAGGGGAGGGTGCAGTTCTTC
.	TRBJ1-6	.	TRBV5-1	CASSLAGMQSSPLHF	TGCGCCAGCAGCTTGGCCGGGATGCAGAGTTCACCCCTCCACTTT
.	TRBJ2-3	.	TRBV28	CASIRQAANTDTQYF	TGTGCCAGCATACGGCAGGCCGCGAACACAGATACGCAGTATTTT
.	TRBJ2-5	TRBD2	TRBV19	CASSTTQTSGSRRGETQYF	TGTGCCAGTAGTACTACACAGACTAGCGGGAGTAGGCGTGGAGAGACCCAGTACTTC
.	TRBJ2-5	.	TRBV5-1	CASSLVQGLQETQYF	TGCGCCAGCAGCTTGGTTCAGGGCTTACAAGAGACCCAGTACTTC
.	TRBJ2-1	TRBD1	TRBV27	CASSLRGQGGWNEQFF	TGTGCCAGCAGTTTGAGGGGACAGGGGGGTTGGAATGAGCAGTTCTTC
.	TRBJ1-2	.	TRBV5-8	CASRLGTRDVEGYTF	TGTGCCAGCAGACTTGGTACCCGGGATGTCGAGGGCTACACCTTC
.	TRBJ1-2	TRBD1	TRBV28	CASSTGGIGYGYTF	TGTGCCAGCAGCACAGGGGGCATAGGATATGGCTACACCTTC
.	TRBJ2-7	TRBD2	TRBV28	CASRGPGLAGPYEQYF	TGTGCCAGCAGGGGCCCGGGACTAGCGGGACCCTACGAGCAGTACTTC
once	TRBJ2-2	TRBD2	TRBV2	CASRGGLPNTGELFF	TGTGCCAGTCGGGGGGGACTACCTAACACCGGGGAGCTGTTTTTT
.	TRBJ2-7	TRBD1	TRBV6-6	CATAGGYEQYF	TGTGCCACTGCAGGGGGCTACGAGCAGTACTTC
.	TRBJ2-5	TRBD2	TRBV15	CATSSGGEPRETQYF	TGTGCCACCAGCAGTGGGGGGGAACCAAGAGAGACCCAGTACTTC
.	TRBJ2-5	TRBD2	TRBV7-2	CASNVGGKETQYF	TGTGCCAGCAATGTGGGGGGGAAAGAGACCCAGTACTTC
.	TRBJ2-5	.	TRBV20-1	CSASPRAETQYF	TGCAGTGCTAGTCCCAGGGCGGAGACCCAGTACTTC
.	TRBJ2-1	TRBD2	TRBV11-1	CASRARGDNEQFF	TGTGCCAGCAGAGCCCGGGGGGACAATGAGCAGTTCTTC